The sequence of this TCR beta chain was determined in a study of neurological immune-mediated disorders. One entry per CDR3 protein results from TCRdb running MiXCR on the 5' RACE reads. The sample includes 55,000 to 65,000 distinct CDR3 sequences, roughly 4% of them seen just once. This TCR was recovered from a woman aged 50 to 60 with multiple sclerosis. The sequencing sample was made of PBMCs.

The CDR3 region is CASTLQETQYF. CDR3 DNA sequence: TGTGCCTCAACACTTCAAGAGACCCAGTACTTC. This chain joins TRBV6-2 or TRBV6-3 and TRBJ2-5; D is uncertain. The CDR3 is 11 amino acids. Trimming took 11 bases from V and 2 from J, leaving 9 bases between them. Germline CDR1 reads MNHEY; CDR2 reads SVGEGT.